This T cell receptor (beta chain) was documented in a study of CD4 T cells in relation to SARS-CoV-2 and coronaviruses. Assay used: immunoSEQ multiplex PCR; TCRdb lists only in-frame clones, some missing. The repertoire consists of approximately 64,000 clones, with about 94% occurring once and the leading ten covering around 0.13%. Before the COVID-19 pandemic, during about 2011-2019, CD4+ T cells were taken from unexposed donors. CDR1 and CDR2 (germline): SNHLY, FYNNEI. CDR3 length: 15 amino acids. Trimming cost V 9 bases and J 6 bases; bases outside gene matches: 13. The sequencing input was naive CD4+ T cells from PBMCs. As to subset: naive CD4+ T cells isolated by negative enrichment. The TCR sequence derives from a human donor in good health. This chain connects TRBV2 to TRBJ1-5; the match to TRBD1 covers 8 bases. CDR3 amino acids: CASNRGQGTGQPQHF. DNA for the CDR3: TGTGCCAGTAACCGAGGACAGGGAACGGGTCAGCCCCAGCATTTT.